The clone carrying this T cell receptor (beta chain) was recorded a few times. PCR amplification relied on 60 Vbeta primers (plus 13 Jbeta primers). The data were produced by immunoSEQ multiplex PCR, yet TCRdb's version contains in-frame clones alone and is incomplete. The profile shows under 130,000 clones, around 76% of them singletons. These data belong to a study of cytomegalovirus exposure and HLA in healthy donors. The CDR3 contains 14 residues. V shed 1 base and J shed 6 bases, with 9 bases lying between them. Germline V gives CDR1 SNHLY, CDR2 FYNNEI. The chain joins TRBV2 to TRBJ1-4; D not resolved. Sequencing input: PBMCs. The receptor's source is a woman aged 18-35 years in good health and CMV-seropositive. The CDR3 region has the DNA TGTGCCAGCAGTGAAGAGCAGGAGGATGAAAAACTGTTTTTT. This sequence encodes CASSEEQEDEKLFF.